Following are 23 T cell receptor beta chains from one sample sequenced in a study of blood T cell repertoires in COVID-19. The repertoire was sequenced with immunoSEQ multiplex PCR; TCRdb's copy has only in-frame clones and lacks some. The sample lists around 67,000 clones; more than 70% were seen once. Specimen: peripheral blood. The receptor source for this set is a man in his fifties with active COVID-19.

This sequence joins TRBV6-5 and TRBJ1-1; D is possibly TRBD1 (5 bases). Germline V gene lookup returns CDR1 MNHEY and CDR2 SVGAGI. V was clipped by 6 bases and J by 3 bases, with 17 bases between them. The CDR3 extends over 15 amino acids. The CDR3 sequence is CASRLQASSYTEAFF. CDR3 in DNA: TGTGCCAGCAGATTACAGGCCAGCTCATACACTGAAGCTTTCTTT.

This chain connects TRBV7-2 to TRBJ2-3, with TRBD1 matching over 8 bases. Germline assignment: CDR1 SGHTA and CDR2 FQGNSA. The CDR3 spans 13 residues. The V gene end was trimmed by 8 bases and the J gene end by 3 bases; junction bases not matched to a gene: 4. CDR3 residues: CASQWTGTDTQYF. The DNA of the CDR3 is TGTGCCAGCCAATGGACAGGGACAGATACGCAGTATTTT.

The CDR3 region is CASRNGLAGVSHEQFF. The DNA of the CDR3 is TGTGCCAGCAGAAACGGACTAGCGGGAGTGTCCCATGAGCAGTTCTTC. The chain links TRBV28 to TRBJ2-1; TRBD2 matches at 13 bases. CDR1 and CDR2 from the germline V gene are MDHEN and SYDVKM. CDR3 length: 16 residues. V gave up 6 bases and J gave up 8 bases; unmatched junction bases: 10.

This clone was found a few times. The chain uses TRBV27 and TRBJ2-7, with a tentative D call TRBD1 (5 bases). V shed 4 bases and J shed 2 bases, with 15 bases lying between them. CDR3 length: 15 amino acids. Germline loops: CDR1 MNHEY, CDR2 SMNVEV (reference sequence). The CDR3 sequence is CASSWGLHSTYEQYF. The CDR3 region has the DNA TGTGCCAGCAGTTGGGGCCTTCACAGTACCTACGAGCAGTACTTC.

The rearrangement links TRBV5-4 to TRBJ2-5; D gene unclear. The CDR3 runs to 13 residues. Deletions cut 0 bases from V and 3 bases from J, with 6 bases between. CDR1 and CDR2 from the germline V gene are SGHNT and YYREEE (reference sequence). The CDR3 here is CASSLDTEETQYF. The CDR3 DNA is TGTGCCAGCAGCTTGGATACTGAAGAGACCCAGTACTTC.

The V gene is TRBV25-1, the J gene TRBJ1-4; perhaps TRBD1 as D (5 bases). CDR1 and CDR2 (germline): MGHDK, SYGVNS. This CDR3 is built from 14 residues. V lost 2 bases and J lost 8, with 12 bases in between. In nucleotides, the CDR3 is TGTGCCAGCAGTGAAGAAGGGGCCGGAGAAAAACTGTTTTTT. Its translation is CASSEEGAGEKLFF.

The DNA for the CDR3 is TGTGCCATTGAGACAGTTCGCTATGGCTACACCTTC. This sequence encodes CAIETVRYGYTF. The chain carries TRBV2 and TRBJ1-2; D perhaps matches TRBD1 (5 bases). Germline lookup yields CDR1 SNHLY and CDR2 FYNNEI. V gave up 10 bases and J gave up 4 bases, with 13 bases separating them. This CDR3 comprises 12 residues.

V and J are TRBV6-5 and TRBJ1-1, with 7 bases aligning to TRBD1. Germline assignment: CDR1 MNHEY and CDR2 SVGAGI. The V and J ends lost 6 bases and 8 bases, in that order; junction bases with no gene match: 9. CDR3 length: 13 residues. CDR3 sequence reads: CASRDNRGREAFF. The DNA for the CDR3 is TGTGCCAGCAGGGATAACAGGGGTAGGGAAGCTTTCTTT.

The chain has TRBV7-3 and TRBJ2-7; 9 bases agree with TRBD1. This CDR3 region has 12 residues. Germline V gene lookup returns CDR1 SGHTA and CDR2 FQGTGA. After removal of 11 bases from V and 5 bases from J, the junction contained 7 bases not matched to a gene. Here the CDR3 reads CARPGQGNEQYF. In DNA form, the CDR3 reads TGTGCCCGCCCGGGACAGGGTAACGAGCAGTACTTC.

The CDR3 DNA is TGTGCCGTATCCCCGGCCGTCGGGATTTACGAGCAGTACTTC. This codes for CAVSPAVGIYEQYF. The chain combines TRBV19 with TRBJ2-7, with D perhaps TRBD2 (5 bases). The CDR3 has 14 residues. Germline-derived CDR1 and CDR2 are LNHDA and SQIVND (reference sequence). V was shortened by 11 bases and J by 4 bases, with 21 bases between the two germline ends.

The chain links TRBV19 to TRBJ2-1; D might be TRBD1 (5 bases). Germline CDR1 reads LNHDA; CDR2 reads SQIVND (reference sequence). V lost 8 bases to trimming and J lost 4 bases, with 30 bases between them. The CDR3 length is 19 residues. The CDR3 region has the DNA TGTGCCAGTTCACAACACGGAGCTGGGGCTGCCGAGACATACAATGAGCAGTTCTTC. Its protein is CASSQHGAGAAETYNEQFF.

The chain employs TRBV9 and TRBJ2-5; the D is unclear. The germline CDR1 and CDR2 sequences are SGDLS and YYNGEE. Trimming took 3 bases from V and 2 from J, leaving 5 bases between them. The CDR3 consists of 12 residues. The CDR3 here is CASSDRQETQYF. In DNA form, the CDR3 reads TGTGCCAGCAGCGATCGGCAAGAGACCCAGTACTTC.

The chain links TRBV5-4 to TRBJ2-5; 8 nucleotides line up with TRBD2. The germline V gene has CDR1 SGHNT and CDR2 YYREEE (reference sequence). CDR3 length: 16 amino acids. The junction had 9 bases not matched to a gene; V was cut back by 1 base and J by 4 bases. The CDR3 bases are TGTGCCAGCAGCTTGTCCCCAGCGGGGGTGAGAGAGACCCAGTACTTC. Translated: CASSLSPAGVRETQYF.

In DNA, the CDR3 is TGTGCCAGCAGTTGGAGGACCGGGGAGGGAGGCACTGAAGCTTTCTTT. It is translated as CASSWRTGEGGTEAFF. The gene calls are TRBV6-2 or TRBV6-3 and TRBJ1-1; D is uncertain. V dropped 4 bases and J dropped 4 bases, with 19 bases sitting between them. The germline V gene encodes CDR1 MNHEY and CDR2 SVGEGT. The CDR3 length is 16 residues.

The chain has TRBV10-3 and TRBJ2-1, with 11 bases aligning to TRBD2. Germline loops: CDR1 ENHRY, CDR2 SYGVKD. J lost 4 bases, V lost 6 bases, and 2 bases had no gene match. The CDR3 has 14 amino acids. CDR3 amino acids: CAIRGTSGYNEQFF. The CDR3 nucleotides read TGTGCCATCAGAGGGACTAGCGGTTACAATGAGCAGTTCTTC.

The V call is TRBV5-4, the J call TRBJ2-2; TRBD2 is a possible D gene (6 bases). V was shortened by 0 bases and J by 0 bases, with 15 bases between the two germline ends. CDR1 and CDR2 (germline): SGHNT, YYREEE (reference sequence). This CDR3 has 18 residues. For the CDR3, the DNA is TGTGCCAGCAGCTTGGAGGTTAGCGGAGGACCGAACACCGGGGAGCTGTTTTTT. Translated: CASSLEVSGGPNTGELFF.

In its sample, this clone was seen a few times. V usage is TRBV18 and J usage is TRBJ2-1; D remains ambiguous. V dropped 6 bases and J dropped 7 bases, with 13 bases sitting between them. There are 13 residues in the CDR3. Germline V CDR1 and CDR2: KGHSH, LQKENI. The CDR3 region has the DNA TGTGCCAGCTCGGCAGGTAGTGAAAATGAGCAGTTCTTC. Its translation is CASSAGSENEQFF.

The V call is TRBV28, the J call TRBJ2-3; 9 bases match TRBD2. V was pared by 6 bases and J by 2 bases, with 9 bases of the junction left unmatched. The CDR3 loop spans 16 amino acids. Per the germline V gene, CDR1 is MDHEN and CDR2 is SYDVKM. The CDR3 DNA reads TGTGCCAGCAGCCGACCTATAGCGGGGGACACAGATACGCAGTATTTT. It yields the protein CASSRPIAGDTDTQYF.

The table lists this clone with a count of one. The chain links TRBV9 to TRBJ2-1; possible D gene TRBD2, 6 bases. This CDR3 contains 15 residues. With 0 bases removed from V and 4 bases from J, the gap between germline ends came to 11 bases. Germline V gives CDR1 SGDLS, CDR2 YYNGEE. CDR3 coding DNA: TGTGCCAGCAGCGTAGACGGCGGGGAATACAATGAGCAGTTCTTC. Protein sequence: CASSVDGGEYNEQFF.

The rearrangement links TRBV7-6 to TRBJ2-7, with D maybe TRBD2 (6 bases). The CDR3 loop spans 13 amino acids. The germline CDR1 and CDR2 sequences are SGHVS and FNYEAQ. Trimming cost V 0 bases and J 7 bases, with 10 bases left between them. CDR3: CASSLAKSGEQYF. For the CDR3, the DNA is TGTGCCAGCAGCTTAGCAAAAAGCGGGGAGCAGTACTTC.

This chain joins TRBV5-5 and TRBJ2-3; D is ambiguous. Per the germline V gene, CDR1 is SGHKS and CDR2 is YYEKEE (reference sequence). Trimming took 5 bases from V and 6 from J, leaving 13 bases between them. The CDR3 has 13 residues. The CDR3 here is CASRALVSDTQYF. The CDR3 DNA reads TGTGCCAGCAGGGCCCTGGTATCCGATACGCAGTATTTT.

V usage is TRBV5-4 and J usage is TRBJ2-3, with TRBD2 matching over 8 bases. With V trimmed by 3 bases and J by 4 bases, 7 bases remained unmatched. Germline V gene lookup returns CDR1 SGHNT and CDR2 YYREEE (reference sequence). This CDR3 has 15 amino acids. Here the CDR3 DNA reads TGTGCCAGCAGCTCCCGAGCGGGAGACGCAGATACGCAGTATTTT. Residues: CASSSRAGDADTQYF.

The chain carries TRBV3-1 (or the pseudogene TRBV3-2) and TRBJ2-7; 12 bases are shared with TRBD1. This CDR3 contains 15 residues. Germline CDR1 and CDR2: LGHDT and YNNKEL (reference sequence). Germline trimming cut 1 base from V and 5 bases from J; bases unmatched to any gene: 3. CDR3 nucleotides: TGTGCCAGCAGCCAAGCGGGACAGGGGGCGGACGAGCAGTACTTC. Its protein product is CASSQAGQGADEQYF.